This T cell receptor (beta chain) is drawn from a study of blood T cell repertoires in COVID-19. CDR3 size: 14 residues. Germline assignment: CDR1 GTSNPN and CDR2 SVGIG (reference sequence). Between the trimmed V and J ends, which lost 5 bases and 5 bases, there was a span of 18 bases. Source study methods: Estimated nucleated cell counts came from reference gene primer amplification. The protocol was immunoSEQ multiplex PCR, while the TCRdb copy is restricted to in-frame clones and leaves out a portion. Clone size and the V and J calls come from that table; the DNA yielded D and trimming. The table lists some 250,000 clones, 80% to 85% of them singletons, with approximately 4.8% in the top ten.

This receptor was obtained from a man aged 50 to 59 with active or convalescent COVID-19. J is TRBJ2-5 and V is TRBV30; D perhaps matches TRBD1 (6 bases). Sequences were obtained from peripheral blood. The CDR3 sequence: CAWGAQGQGETQYF. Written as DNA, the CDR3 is TGTGCCTGGGGTGCCCAGGGGCAGGGGGAGACCCAGTACTTC.